These T cell receptor beta chains were read from a single sample in a study of T cell repertoires in cytomegalovirus infection. TCRdb reanalysed the reads using MiXCR and keeps one entry per CDR3 protein. Of hundreds of thousands of distinct CDR3 sequences listed, approximately 24% are singletons. The sequenced sample consisted of CD8+ T cells from PBMCs. These TCRs come from a human donor in good health (CMV status not recorded). Some clones in this sample may be carry-over from other donors' samples. Each CDR3 is given with its conserved first and last residue. A D gene is named only where the DNA matches it firmly. The size of a clone is reported for some rows only, either as once, few or many, or as a class for expanded clones.

>TRBJ2-1|TRBV19|few|TRBD1
CATTGQGYYNEQFF
TGTGCCACCACGGGACAGGGGTACTACAATGAGCAGTTCTTC
>TRBJ2-7|TRBV7-9|.|.
CASSSATRPYEQYF
TGTGCCAGCAGCTCCGCGACCAGGCCGTACGAGCAGTACTTC
>TRBJ2-5|TRBV5-1|few|TRBD1
CASSFTGGGLPETQYF
TGCGCCAGCAGCTTTACAGGGGGCGGATTGCCAGAGACCCAGTACTTC
>TRBJ2-5|TRBV6-5|.|TRBD2
CASSYSPWGGWETQYF
TGTGCCAGCAGTTACTCTCCCTGGGGGGGGTGGGAGACCCAGTACTTC
>TRBJ1-1|TRBV12-3/TRBV12-4|many|.
CASSLTGIPEAFF
TGTGCCAGCAGTTTAACAGGGATACCTGAAGCTTTCTTT
>TRBJ2-2|TRBV2|few|TRBD1
CARGQGWNPGELFF
TGTGCCAGAGGACAGGGTTGGAACCCCGGGGAGCTGTTTTTT
>TRBJ2-3|TRBV20-1|few|.
CSARVTTGRSTDTQYF
TGCAGTGCTAGAGTAACCACAGGGCGGAGCACAGATACGCAGTATTTT
>TRBJ1-4|TRBV28|few|TRBD1
CASSLGQGTKLFF
TGTGCCAGCAGTTTGGGACAGGGAACAAAACTGTTTTTT
>TRBJ1-2|TRBV20-1|.|.
CSARGPFSYGYTF
TGCAGTGCTAGAGGGCCGTTCTCGTATGGCTACACCTTC
>TRBJ2-1|TRBV9|.|TRBD2
CASSGGLAGHYNEQFF
TGTGCCAGCAGCGGAGGACTAGCGGGGCACTACAATGAGCAGTTCTTC
>TRBJ2-7|TRBV20-1|.|.
CSARDPTGGYEQYF
TGCAGTGCTAGAGATCCAACAGGCGGGTACGAGCAGTACTTC
>TRBJ1-5|TRBV7-6|many|.
CASSLTDGSNQPQHF
TGTGCCAGCAGCTTAACCGACGGAAGCAATCAGCCCCAGCATTTT
>TRBJ1-1|TRBV20-1|few|.
CSARDREGGRTEAFF
TGCAGTGCTAGAGATCGCGAGGGTGGGAGGACTGAAGCTTTCTTT
>TRBJ2-7|TRBV5-6|.|.
CASSYGTYNYEQYF
TGTGCCAGCAGCTACGGGACTTATAACTACGAGCAGTACTTC
>TRBJ2-5|TRBV7-8|many|TRBD2
CASSLVLAGGETQYF
TGTGCCAGCAGCTTAGTACTAGCGGGGGGGGAGACCCAGTACTTC
>TRBJ2-4|TRBV7-9|.|.
CASSSKNIQYF
TGTGCCAGCAGCTCGAAAAACATTCAGTACTTC
>TRBJ2-4|TRBV7-6|many|TRBD2
CASSPRLAGGKNIQYF
TGTGCCAGCAGTCCTAGACTAGCGGGGGGGAAAAACATTCAGTACTTC
>TRBJ1-1|TRBV27|many|.
CASSLIVNTEAFF
TGTGCCAGCAGTTTGATCGTGAACACTGAAGCTTTCTTT
>TRBJ1-5|TRBV25-1|many|.
CASGIKGPQHF
TGTGCCAGCGGCATCAAGGGGCCCCAGCATTTT
>TRBJ2-7|TRBV7-9|few|TRBD1
CASSDTPQGPIYEQYF
TGTGCCAGCAGCGATACGCCACAGGGGCCGATATACGAGCAGTACTTC
>TRBJ2-2|TRBV27|.|.
CASSPLTGFNTGELFF
TGTGCCAGCAGTCCCCTCACAGGGTTTAACACCGGGGAGCTGTTTTTT
>TRBJ2-7|TRBV4-2|.|TRBD2
CANSQGTRVDEQYF
TGTGCCAACAGCCAGGGGACTAGAGTCGACGAGCAGTACTTC
>TRBJ1-2|TRBV20-1|few|.
CSARVQGTVYGYTF
TGCAGTGCTAGAGTCCAAGGGACGGTCTATGGCTACACCTTC
>TRBJ1-2|TRBV6-6|many|TRBD1
CASSYGTGEDYGYTF
TGTGCCAGCAGTTATGGTACAGGGGAAGACTATGGCTACACCTTC
>TRBJ1-2|TRBV7-9|many|TRBD1
CASSTGQDGYTF
TGTGCCAGCAGCACCGGACAGGATGGCTACACCTTC
>TRBJ2-7|TRBV20-1|.|.
CSARDLMEHSYEQYF
TGCAGTGCTAGAGATCTGATGGAACACTCCTACGAGCAGTACTTC
>TRBJ2-5|TRBV3-1|.|.
CASSQELTGRIQETQYF
TGTGCCAGCAGCCAAGAATTAACGGGACGGATCCAAGAGACCCAGTACTTC
>TRBJ1-1|TRBV24-1|many|.
CATSDPRGGDEAFF
TGTGCCACCAGTGATCCTAGAGGAGGCGATGAAGCTTTCTTT
>TRBJ1-2|TRBV7-6|many|TRBD1
CASSATGAQGGYTF
TGTGCCAGCAGCGCCACAGGGGCTCAGGGTGGCTACACCTTC
>TRBJ1-2|TRBV20-1|.|.
CSARDPQALGYTF
TGCAGTGCTAGAGATCCGCAGGCCCTTGGCTACACCTTC
>TRBJ2-1|TRBV7-3|many|.
CASSLGPGEQFF
TGTGCCAGCAGCTTAGGGCCAGGGGAGCAGTTCTTC
>TRBJ1-1|TRBV28|few|.
CASSLLQAIKNEAFF
TGTGCCAGCAGTTTATTACAGGCAATTAAGAATGAAGCTTTCTTT
>TRBJ2-1|TRBV18|few|.
CASSPLGGASSYNEQFF
TGTGCCAGCTCACCACTAGGCGGGGCGAGCTCCTACAATGAGCAGTTCTTC
>TRBJ2-5|TRBV7-2|many|.
CASSAGSYLQETQYF
TGTGCCAGCAGCGCGGGAAGCTACCTCCAAGAGACCCAGTACTTC
>TRBJ1-1|TRBV7-8|many|.
CASSSGPTEAFF
TGTGCCAGCAGCTCCGGGCCCACTGAAGCTTTCTTT
>TRBJ1-1|TRBV14|.|TRBD1
CASSQTDRENTEAFF
TGTGCCAGCAGCCAAACGGACAGGGAGAACACTGAAGCTTTCTTT
>TRBJ2-3|TRBV3-1|.|TRBD2
CASSQDLTGGPADTQYF
TGTGCCAGCAGCCAAGATCTAACGGGGGGGCCCGCAGATACGCAGTATTTT
>TRBJ1-6|TRBV7-2|many|TRBD1
CASSLQGPGPNSPLHF
TGTGCCAGCAGCCTACAGGGGCCAGGTCCTAATTCACCCCTCCACTTT
>TRBJ1-2|TRBV7-2|many|.
CASSLGPRGGYTF
TGTGCCAGCAGCTTAGGACCACGGGGTGGCTACACCTTC
>TRBJ2-1|TRBV12-3/TRBV12-4|many|.
CASSLVGTSNEQFF
TGTGCCAGCAGTTTGGTCGGGACTTCAAATGAGCAGTTCTTC
>TRBJ1-4|TRBV28|many|.
CASSFALDVDEKLFF
TGTGCCAGCAGTTTTGCTCTAGATGTCGATGAAAAACTGTTTTTT
>TRBJ2-1|TRBV20-1|.|TRBD2
CSAYTSGGISYNEQFF
TGCAGTGCTTATACTAGCGGGGGCATCTCCTACAATGAGCAGTTCTTC